This entry describes one T cell receptor (beta chain). Its antigen is undetermined. Germline V gene lookup returns CDR1 SQVTM and CDR2 ANQGSEA. The CDR3 covers 15 residues. V dropped 1 base and J dropped 7 bases, with 17 bases sitting between them. Data came from immunoSEQ multiplex PCR; TCRdb stores just in-frame clones and leaves some out. Here the sample spans about 150,000 clones, roughly 88% being singletons. This sample is drawn from a study of T cell responses to AZD1222 COVID-19 vaccine. Notes on the study in general: Rises in breadth and depth of Spike-specific TCRs came after two AZD1222 doses.

Specimen: peripheral blood, collected 28 days after the second AZD1222 dose. The chain uses TRBV29-1 and TRBJ2-1; D may be TRBD1 (5 bases). This TCR was recovered from an adult who received the AZD1222 COVID-19 vaccine. CDR3 sequence (DNA): TGCAGCGTTGAAGGCGACGCAGGGCAAGGGAATGAGCAGTTCTTC. Translation gives CSVEGDAGQGNEQFF.